These 28 T cell receptor beta chains originate from one sample sequenced in a study of blood T cell repertoires in COVID-19. The assay was immunoSEQ multiplex PCR, and TCRdb's table has in-frame clones only and misses some. Altogether about 140,000 clones are present, about 87% being singletons, with the ten largest covering about 5.6%. The source material was peripheral blood. These TCRs come from a human donor in a cohort sampled during active COVID-19.

This clone came up once. The gene calls are TRBV5-1 and TRBJ1-1; 10 bases line up with TRBD1. The length of the CDR3 is 15 residues. The germline V gene has CDR1 SGHRS and CDR2 YFSETQ. V was clipped by 4 bases and J by 0 bases; unmatched bases: 3. The DNA for the CDR3 is TGCGCCAGCAGCGGGGGACAGGGGTTGAACACTGAAGCTTTCTTT. As protein: CASSGGQGLNTEAFF.

The J gene is TRBJ1-1, the V gene TRBV3-1 (or the pseudogene TRBV3-2), with D unclear. The CDR3 is 15 residues long. The germline V and J ends were trimmed by 0 bases and 0 bases, with 8 bases remaining between them. Germline values: CDR1 LGHDT, CDR2 YNNKEL (reference sequence). CDR3: CASSQDLGMNTEAFF. The CDR3 DNA sequence: TGTGCCAGCAGCCAAGATCTTGGCATGAACACTGAAGCTTTCTTT.

This sequence joins TRBV5-8 and TRBJ2-2; 9 bases map to TRBD1. Per germline, CDR1 SGHTS and CDR2 YDEGEE. The CDR3 sequence is 15 residues long. Unmatched junction bases numbered 10, after V lost 10 bases and J lost 3 bases. The CDR3 sequence is CALAGGTGYTGELFF. CDR3 nucleotide sequence: TGTGCCCTCGCCGGTGGGACAGGGTACACCGGGGAGCTGTTTTTT.

This clone showed up just once. The chain links TRBV5-1 to TRBJ2-3, with 8 bases that match TRBD2. Unmatched junction bases numbered 8, after V lost 4 bases and J lost 1 base. The germline V gene encodes CDR1 SGHRS and CDR2 YFSETQ. This CDR3 region has 16 residues. This CDR3 is CASSPLGAGGTDTQYF. In nucleotides, the CDR3 is TGCGCCAGCAGCCCCCTTGGAGCGGGGGGCACAGATACGCAGTATTTT. The full variable domain, completed using reference TRBV5-1 and TRBJ2-3, is KAGVTQTPRYLIKTRGQQVTLSCSPISGHRSVSWYQQTPGQGLQFLFEYFSETQRNKGNFPGRFSGRQFSNSRSEMNVSTLELGDSALYLCASSPLGAGGTDTQYFGPGTRLTVL.

This sequence joins TRBV2 and TRBJ2-7; 7 nucleotides match TRBD2. V lost 5 bases and J lost 5; bases outside the gene matches: 12. In germline, CDR1 is SNHLY, CDR2 FYNNEI. This CDR3 has 15 residues. DNA for the CDR3: TGTGCCAGCAGTCCCCCCGGCGGGAGAGACGACGAGCAGTACTTC. It translates to CASSPPGGRDDEQYF.

J is TRBJ1-2 and V is TRBV18; D might be TRBD1 (5 bases). The ends were cut back, 3 bases at V and 0 bases at J, with 14 bases in the middle. CDR3 length: 16 amino acids. The germline gives CDR1 KGHSH, CDR2 LQKENI. The CDR3 DNA reads as TGTGCCAGCTCACCTCAGGGTGAAGCAGCTAACTATGGCTACACCTTC. Translating gives CASSPQGEAANYGYTF.

The CDR3 coding sequence is TGTGCCAGCAGCTTAGGAGGAAGAGTCTCTGGGGCCAACGTCCTGACTTTC. As protein: CASSLGGRVSGANVLTF. The chain carries TRBV7-6 and TRBJ2-6; no firm D call. This CDR3 is 17 amino acids long. Germline CDR1 and CDR2: SGHVS and FNYEAQ. Trimming took off 1 base at V and 0 bases at J, with 10 bases between the two ends.

This rearrangement joins TRBV28 to TRBJ2-3, with 16 bases matching TRBD2. V shed 6 bases and J 6 bases; nucleotides not matched to a gene: 15. In germline, CDR1 is MDHEN, CDR2 SYDVKM. The CDR3 totals 19 residues. The CDR3: CASRLPVGLAGGTRDTQYF. DNA of the CDR3: TGTGCCAGCAGATTGCCAGTGGGACTAGCGGGGGGGACTCGGGATACGCAGTATTTT.

The rearrangement joins TRBV29-1 to TRBJ1-2; possibly TRBD1 for D (5 bases). The V gene lost 3 bases and the J gene lost 8 bases, with 13 bases spanning the gap. Germline V gene data show CDR1 as SQVTM and CDR2 as ANQGSEA. The CDR3 consists of 12 residues. In DNA, the CDR3 is TGCAGCGTTGATTGGGGGACTCTGGGCTACACCTTC. It translates to CSVDWGTLGYTF.

V is TRBV12-5 and J is TRBJ2-4, with D hard to call. V was shortened by 2 bases and J by 0 bases, with 14 bases between the two germline ends. CDR3 length: 17 residues. Germline-derived CDR1 and CDR2 are LGHNT and FRNRAP. The CDR3 DNA is TGTGCTAGTGGTTTGACCTCAGGTCCCCTAGCCAAAAACATTCAGTACTTC. It translates to CASGLTSGPLAKNIQYF.

The V and J genes are TRBV3-1 (or the pseudogene TRBV3-2) and TRBJ2-3; TRBD1 might be the D (6 bases). The V end was cut by 0 bases, the J end by 4 bases, with 14 bases between. The CDR3 is made up of 16 amino acids. Germline CDR1 reads LGHDT; CDR2 reads YNNKEL (reference sequence). The CDR3 is CASSQDGAGAADTQYF. For the CDR3, the DNA is TGTGCCAGCAGCCAAGACGGGGCAGGGGCGGCAGATACGCAGTATTTT.

The gene calls are TRBV6-1 and TRBJ1-5; tentative D call: TRBD1 (6 bases). The CDR3 covers 17 residues. V was cut by 4 bases and J by 1 base, with 17 bases left in between. From germline, CDR1 is MNHNS and CDR2 SASEGT. CDR3 nucleotides: TGTGCCAGCAGTGCGGGACACCAAACCGTAAGCAATCAGCCCCAGCATTTT. Its protein product is CASSAGHQTVSNQPQHF.

The rearrangement uses TRBV24-1 and TRBJ2-3; unclear D gene. Trimming took 0 bases from V and 1 from J, leaving 10 bases between them. This CDR3 is built from 16 residues. Germline loops: CDR1 KGHDR, CDR2 SFDVKD. The CDR3 region is CATSDLKFAGTDTQYF. CDR3 bases: TGTGCCACCAGTGATTTGAAGTTTGCGGGCACAGATACGCAGTATTTT.

This chain connects TRBV30 to TRBJ1-4; 7 nucleotides match TRBD1. The CDR3 sequence is 15 residues long. The germline V gene has CDR1 GTSNPN and CDR2 SVGIG (reference sequence). Unmatched junction bases numbered 8, after V lost 2 bases and J lost 5 bases. The CDR3 sequence: CAWSSRDSLNEKLFF. DNA for the CDR3: TGTGCCTGGAGTTCCCGGGACAGCCTGAATGAAAAACTGTTTTTT.

The chain employs TRBV6-5 and TRBJ2-5; TRBD1 matches 8 bases. The germline CDR1 and CDR2 sequences are MNHEY and SVGAGI. Trimming at V came to 3 bases and at J to 4 bases, leaving 7 bases not matched to a gene. The CDR3 extends over 15 amino acids. CDR3 sequence reads: CASSYRGGTGETQYF. CDR3 nucleotide sequence: TGTGCCAGCAGTTATAGAGGGGGGACAGGAGAGACCCAGTACTTC.

The chain combines TRBV7-9 with TRBJ1-3, with 7 bases fitting TRBD1. V gave up 0 bases and J gave up 4 bases; unmatched junction bases: 3. CDR1 SEHNR and CDR2 FQNEAQ come from the germline V gene (reference sequence). This CDR3 spans 15 amino acids. CDR3 residues: CASSLATGSGNTIYF. As DNA, the CDR3 is TGTGCCAGCAGCTTAGCGACAGGGTCCGGAAACACCATATATTTT.

The chain employs TRBV15 and TRBJ2-4; maybe TRBD2 (6 bases). Germline values: CDR1 LNHNV, CDR2 YYDKDF (reference sequence). The CDR3 spans 15 residues. Trimming removed 5 bases at V and 3 bases at J, with 14 bases between. The CDR3 reads CATSAGSGGKNIQYF. Written as DNA, the CDR3 is TGTGCCACCAGCGCGGGGAGTGGTGGCAAAAACATTCAGTACTTC.

This sequence joins TRBV5-1 and TRBJ1-2; D is uncertain. Between the trimmed V and J ends, which lost 0 bases and 3 bases, there was a span of 12 bases. The germline V gene has CDR1 SGHRS and CDR2 YFSETQ. This CDR3 comprises 15 residues. The CDR3 bases are TGCGCCAGCAGCTTGGAAGGGAGGGAACACTATGGCTACACCTTC. This codes for CASSLEGREHYGYTF.

As DNA, the CDR3 is TGTGCCAGCAGCACTACTAGCGGGGGGGCCACAGATACGCAGTATTTT. Translation: CASSTTSGGATDTQYF. This chain uses TRBV7-9 with TRBJ2-3; 13 nucleotides agree with TRBD2. This CDR3 spans 16 amino acids. V trimming: 5 bases; J trimming: 2 bases; junction bases outside the gene matches: 4. Germline values: CDR1 SEHNR, CDR2 FQNEAQ (reference sequence).

V and J are TRBV11-1 and TRBJ2-1; perhaps TRBD2 as D (5 bases). V gave up 3 bases and J gave up 7 bases, with 13 bases separating them. CDR1 SGHAT and CDR2 FQDESV come from the germline V gene (reference sequence). The CDR3 consists of 14 residues. The CDR3 protein is CASSFWASSNEQFF. CDR3 DNA sequence: TGTGCCAGCAGCTTTTGGGCTAGCAGTAATGAGCAGTTCTTC.

The chain uses TRBV27 and TRBJ2-2; 11 bases fit TRBD2. CDR1 is MNHEY and CDR2 is SMNVEV in the germline V gene (reference sequence). The CDR3 is 16 residues long. V gave up 6 bases and J gave up 0 bases; unmatched junction bases: 3. The CDR3, as DNA: TGTGCCAGCAGGCTAGCGGGGGGCTCGAACACCGGGGAGCTGTTTTTT. Protein sequence: CASRLAGGSNTGELFF.

This sequence joins TRBV9 and TRBJ2-7; a weak D match, TRBD2 (6 bases). CDR1 is SGDLS, CDR2 YYNGEE, per germline. Trimming took off 0 bases at V and 7 bases at J, with 17 bases between the two ends. This CDR3 region has 15 residues. The CDR3 sequence is CASSVAQAGLGEQYF. CDR3 sequence (DNA): TGTGCCAGCAGCGTAGCACAAGCGGGCTTAGGGGAGCAGTACTTC. Full variable domain (remainder filled in from reference TRBV9 and TRBJ2-7): DSGVTQTPKHLITATGQRVTLRCSPRSGDLSVYWYQQSLDQGLQFLIQYYNGEERAKGNILERFSAQQFPDLHSELNLSSLELGDSALYFCASSVAQAGLGEQYFGPGTRLTVT.

The genes are TRBV9 and TRBJ2-1; D call uncertain. V dropped 1 base and J dropped 0 bases, with 11 bases sitting between them. The CDR3 has 16 residues. Per germline, CDR1 SGDLS and CDR2 YYNGEE. DNA for the CDR3: TGTGCCAGCAGCGTATCCGACCCTAGCTCCTACAATGAGCAGTTCTTC. This encodes CASSVSDPSSYNEQFF.

This clone has only a few counts. V and J are TRBV30 and TRBJ1-2; D unclear. Trimming removed 5 bases from V and 7 bases from J, with 14 bases in between. This CDR3 spans 12 amino acids. Germline values: CDR1 GTSNPN, CDR2 SVGIG (reference sequence). Written as DNA, the CDR3 is TGTGCCTGGGCCAGGCAGCTCAGTGGCTACACCTTC. It encodes CAWARQLSGYTF. The variable domain in full, with the rest retrieved from reference TRBV30 and TRBJ1-2, is SQTIHQWPATLVQPVGSPLSLECTVEGTSNPNLYWYRQAAGRGLQLLFYSVGIGQISSEVPQNLSASRPQDRQFILSSKKLLLSDSGFYLCAWARQLSGYTFGSGTRLTVV.

The chain employs TRBV7-9 and TRBJ2-6, with TRBD1 matching over 10 bases. Looked up from germline, CDR1 is SEHNR and CDR2 is FQNEAQ (reference sequence). After removal of 10 bases from V and 3 bases from J, the junction contained 12 bases not matched to a gene. CDR3 size: 17 residues. CDR3 coding DNA: TGTGCCAATTCAGACAGGGGGCTCCTGAGTGGGGCCAACGTCCTGACTTTC. It codes for CANSDRGLLSGANVLTF.

The gene calls are TRBV19 and TRBJ2-3, with a weak D call TRBD1 (7 bases). From germline, CDR1 is LNHDA and CDR2 SQIVND (reference sequence). The CDR3 sequence is 15 residues long. V lost 1 base to trimming and J lost 3 bases, with 11 bases between them. The CDR3 nucleotides are TGTGCCAGTAGTATAGGCAGGGGGAGGACAGATACGCAGTATTTT. Translation: CASSIGRGRTDTQYF.

The chain carries TRBV7-6 and TRBJ1-6; 8 bases map to TRBD1. V lost 1 base and J lost 9; bases outside the gene matches: 8. This CDR3 has 16 amino acids. Germline-derived CDR1 and CDR2 are SGHVS and FNYEAQ. The CDR3 sequence is CASSLEQGALGSPLHF. Written as DNA, the CDR3 is TGTGCCAGCAGCTTAGAGCAGGGGGCGCTGGGTTCACCCCTCCACTTT.

The chain recombines TRBV14 with TRBJ2-1; 8 bases fit TRBD1. The length of the CDR3 is 14 residues. CDR1 and CDR2 from the germline V gene are SGHDN and FVKESK. J lost 7 bases, V lost 6 bases, and 8 bases had no gene match. CDR3 sequence (DNA): TGTGCCAGCAGGTTGACAGGGGTAGGGAATGAGCAGTTCTTC. Translating it yields CASRLTGVGNEQFF.